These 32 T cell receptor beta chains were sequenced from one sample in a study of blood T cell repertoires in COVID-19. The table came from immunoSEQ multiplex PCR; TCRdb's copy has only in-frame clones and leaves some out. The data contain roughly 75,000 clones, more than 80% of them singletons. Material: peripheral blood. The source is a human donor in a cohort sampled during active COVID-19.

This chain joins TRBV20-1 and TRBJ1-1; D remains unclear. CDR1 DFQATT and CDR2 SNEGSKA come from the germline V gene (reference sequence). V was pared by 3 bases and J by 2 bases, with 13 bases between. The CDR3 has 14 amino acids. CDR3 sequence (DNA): TGCAGTGCTAGTTACCCTTGGAGAAACACTGAAGCTTTCTTT. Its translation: CSASYPWRNTEAFF.

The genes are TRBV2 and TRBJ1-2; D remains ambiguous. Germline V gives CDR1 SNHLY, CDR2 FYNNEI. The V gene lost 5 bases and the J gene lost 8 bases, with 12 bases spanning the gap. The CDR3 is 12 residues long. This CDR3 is CASSPGVGGYTF. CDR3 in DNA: TGTGCCAGCAGTCCCGGGGTCGGGGGCTACACCTTC.

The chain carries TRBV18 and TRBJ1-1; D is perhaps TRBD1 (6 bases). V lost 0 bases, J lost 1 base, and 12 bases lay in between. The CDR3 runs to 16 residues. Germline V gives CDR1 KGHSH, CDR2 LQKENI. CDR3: CASSPPTGTQNTEAFF. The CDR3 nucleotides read TGTGCCAGCTCACCACCGACCGGGACACAGAACACTGAAGCTTTCTTT.

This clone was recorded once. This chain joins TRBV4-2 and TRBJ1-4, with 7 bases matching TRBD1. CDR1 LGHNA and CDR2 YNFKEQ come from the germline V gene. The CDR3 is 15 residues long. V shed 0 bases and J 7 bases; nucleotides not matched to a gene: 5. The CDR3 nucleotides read TGTGCCAGCAGCCAAGACCCCGACAGGGCTGAAAAACTGTTTTTT. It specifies CASSQDPDRAEKLFF.

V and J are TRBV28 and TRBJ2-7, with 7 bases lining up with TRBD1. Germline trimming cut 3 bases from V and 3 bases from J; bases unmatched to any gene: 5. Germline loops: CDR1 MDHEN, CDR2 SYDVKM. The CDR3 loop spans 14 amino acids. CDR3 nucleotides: TGTGCCAGCAGTTTGGTCGGGACAGTCTACGAGCAGTACTTC. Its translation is CASSLVGTVYEQYF. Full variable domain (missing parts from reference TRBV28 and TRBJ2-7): DVKVTQSSRYLVKRTGEKVFLECVQDMDHENMFWYRQDPGLGLRLIYFSYDVKMKEKGDIPEGYSVSREKKERFSLILESASTNQTSMYLCASSLVGTVYEQYFGPGTRLTVT.

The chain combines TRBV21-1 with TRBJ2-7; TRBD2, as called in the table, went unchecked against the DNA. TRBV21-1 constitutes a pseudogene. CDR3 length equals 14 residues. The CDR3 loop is CASSNRYVYYEQYF. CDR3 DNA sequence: TGTGCCAGCAGCAATAGATATGTGTACTACGAGCAGTACTTC.

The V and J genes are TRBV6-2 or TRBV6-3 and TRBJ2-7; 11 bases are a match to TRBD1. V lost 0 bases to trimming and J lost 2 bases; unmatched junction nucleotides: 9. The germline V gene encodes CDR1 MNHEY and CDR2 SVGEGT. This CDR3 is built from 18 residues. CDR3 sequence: CASSYSHLGTGGTYEQYF. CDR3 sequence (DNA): TGTGCCAGCAGTTACTCTCACCTAGGGACAGGGGGTACCTACGAGCAGTACTTC.

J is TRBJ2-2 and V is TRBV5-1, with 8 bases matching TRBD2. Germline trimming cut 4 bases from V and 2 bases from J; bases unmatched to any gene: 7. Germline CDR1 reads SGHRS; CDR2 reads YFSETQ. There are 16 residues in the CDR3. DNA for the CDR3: TGCGCCAGCAGCCATCGAAGCGGGGGTAACACCGGGGAGCTGTTTTTT. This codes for CASSHRSGGNTGELFF.

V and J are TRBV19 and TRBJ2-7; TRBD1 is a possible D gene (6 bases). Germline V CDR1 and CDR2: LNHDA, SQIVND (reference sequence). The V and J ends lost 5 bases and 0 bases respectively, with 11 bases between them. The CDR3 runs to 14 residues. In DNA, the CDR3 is TGTGCCAGTAGTGGACACAGGGACTCCTACGAGCAGTACTTC. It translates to CASSGHRDSYEQYF.

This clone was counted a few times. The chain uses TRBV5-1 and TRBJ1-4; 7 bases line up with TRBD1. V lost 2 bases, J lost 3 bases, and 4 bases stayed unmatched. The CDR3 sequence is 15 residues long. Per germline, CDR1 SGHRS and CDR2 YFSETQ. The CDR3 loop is CASSLGTEPNEKLFF. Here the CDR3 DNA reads TGCGCCAGCAGCTTAGGGACAGAACCTAATGAAAAACTGTTTTTT.

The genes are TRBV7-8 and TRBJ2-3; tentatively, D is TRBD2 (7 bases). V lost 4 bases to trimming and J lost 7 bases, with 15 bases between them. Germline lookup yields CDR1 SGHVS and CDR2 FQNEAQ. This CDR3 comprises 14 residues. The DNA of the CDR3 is TGTGCCAGCAGCTCGAGGGGGGGGGCGTATACGCAGTATTTT. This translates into CASSSRGGAYTQYF.

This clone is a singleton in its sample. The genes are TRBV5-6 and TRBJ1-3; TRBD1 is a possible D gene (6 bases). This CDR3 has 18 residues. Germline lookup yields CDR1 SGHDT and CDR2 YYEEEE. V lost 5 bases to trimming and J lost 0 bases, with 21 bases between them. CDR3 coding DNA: TGTGCCAGCAGGAAAACGGGACATATAATATCCTCTGGAAACACCATATATTTT. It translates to CASRKTGHIISSGNTIYF.

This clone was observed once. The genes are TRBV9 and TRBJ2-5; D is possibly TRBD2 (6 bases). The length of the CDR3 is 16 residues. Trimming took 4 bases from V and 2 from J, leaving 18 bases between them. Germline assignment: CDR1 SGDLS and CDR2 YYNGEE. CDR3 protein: CASSPSATAGQETQYF. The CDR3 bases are TGTGCCAGCAGCCCATCCGCCACGGCGGGACAAGAGACCCAGTACTTC.

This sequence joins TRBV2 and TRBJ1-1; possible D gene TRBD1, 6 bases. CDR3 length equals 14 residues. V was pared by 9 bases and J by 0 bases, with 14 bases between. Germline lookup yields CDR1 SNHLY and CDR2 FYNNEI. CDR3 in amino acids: CARRSTGMNTEAFF. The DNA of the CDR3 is TGTGCCAGAAGATCGACAGGAATGAACACTGAAGCTTTCTTT. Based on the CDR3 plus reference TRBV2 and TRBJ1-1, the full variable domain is EPEVTQTPSHQVTQMGQEVILRCVPISNHLYFYWYRQILGQKVEFLVSFYNNEISEKSEIFDDQFSVERPDGSNFTLKIRSTKLEDSAMYFCARRSTGMNTEAFFGQGTRLTVV.

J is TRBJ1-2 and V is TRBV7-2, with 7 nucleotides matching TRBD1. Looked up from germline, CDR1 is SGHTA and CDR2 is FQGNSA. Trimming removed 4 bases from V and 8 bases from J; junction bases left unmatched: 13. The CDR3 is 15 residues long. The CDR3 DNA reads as TGTGCCAGCAGCTGGGCCGGAGCTACAGGGGACGGCTACACCTTC. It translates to CASSWAGATGDGYTF.

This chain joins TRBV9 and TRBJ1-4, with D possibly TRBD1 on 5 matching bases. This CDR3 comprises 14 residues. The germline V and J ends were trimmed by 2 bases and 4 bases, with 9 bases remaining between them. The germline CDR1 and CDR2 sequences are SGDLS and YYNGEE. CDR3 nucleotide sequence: TGTGCCAGCAGCGTCGGACAAGTTAATGAAAAACTGTTTTTT. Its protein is CASSVGQVNEKLFF.

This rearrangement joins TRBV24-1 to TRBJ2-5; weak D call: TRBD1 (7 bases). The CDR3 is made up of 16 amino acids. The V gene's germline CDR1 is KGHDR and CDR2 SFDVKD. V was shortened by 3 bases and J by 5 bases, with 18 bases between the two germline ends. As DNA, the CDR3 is TGTGCCACCAGTGATAGCAGGGGGGTTGTTAAGGAGACCCAGTACTTC. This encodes CATSDSRGVVKETQYF.

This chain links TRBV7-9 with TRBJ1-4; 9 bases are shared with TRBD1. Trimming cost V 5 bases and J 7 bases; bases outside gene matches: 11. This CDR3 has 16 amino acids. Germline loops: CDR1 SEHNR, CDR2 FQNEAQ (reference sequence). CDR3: CASSPSRDREGEKLFF. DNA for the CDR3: TGTGCCAGCAGCCCGAGCCGGGACAGGGAGGGTGAAAAACTGTTTTTT.

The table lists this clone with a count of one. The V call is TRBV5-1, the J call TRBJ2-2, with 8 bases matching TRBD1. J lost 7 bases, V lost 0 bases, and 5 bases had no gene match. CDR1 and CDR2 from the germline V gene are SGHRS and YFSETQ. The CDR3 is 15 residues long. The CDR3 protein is CASSLATGEYGELFF. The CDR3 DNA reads TGCGCCAGCAGCTTGGCGACAGGGGAGTACGGGGAGCTGTTTTTT.

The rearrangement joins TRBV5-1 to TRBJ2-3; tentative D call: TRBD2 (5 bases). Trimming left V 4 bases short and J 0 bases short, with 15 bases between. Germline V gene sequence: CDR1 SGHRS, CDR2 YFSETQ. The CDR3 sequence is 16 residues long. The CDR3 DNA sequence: TGCGCCAGCAGCAACGGGGATTTGGGGAGCACAGATACGCAGTATTTT. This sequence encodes CASSNGDLGSTDTQYF.

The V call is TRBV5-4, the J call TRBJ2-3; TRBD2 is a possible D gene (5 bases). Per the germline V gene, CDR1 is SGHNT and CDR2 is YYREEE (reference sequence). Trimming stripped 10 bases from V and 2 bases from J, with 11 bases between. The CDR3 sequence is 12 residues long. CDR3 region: CACLGNTDTQYF. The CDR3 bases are TGTGCCTGCCTCGGGAACACAGATACGCAGTATTTT.

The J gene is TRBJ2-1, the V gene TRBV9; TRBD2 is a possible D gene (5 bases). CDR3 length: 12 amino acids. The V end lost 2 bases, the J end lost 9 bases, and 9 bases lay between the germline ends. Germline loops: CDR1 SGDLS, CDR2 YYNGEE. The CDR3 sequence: CASSVSVSEQFF. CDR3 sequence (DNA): TGTGCCAGCAGCGTTAGCGTCAGTGAGCAGTTCTTC. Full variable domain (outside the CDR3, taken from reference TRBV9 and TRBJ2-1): DSGVTQTPKHLITATGQRVTLRCSPRSGDLSVYWYQQSLDQGLQFLIQYYNGEERAKGNILERFSAQQFPDLHSELNLSSLELGDSALYFCASSVSVSEQFFGPGTRLTVL.

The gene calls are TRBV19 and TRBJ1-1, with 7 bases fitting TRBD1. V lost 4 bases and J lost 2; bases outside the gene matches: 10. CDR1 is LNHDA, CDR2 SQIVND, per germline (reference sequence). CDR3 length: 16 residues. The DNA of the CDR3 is TGTGCCAGTAGTAAATTCCGGGACAGAACTAACACTGAAGCTTTCTTT. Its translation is CASSKFRDRTNTEAFF. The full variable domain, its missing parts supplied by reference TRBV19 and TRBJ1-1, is DGGITQSPKYLFRKEGQNVTLSCEQNLNHDAMYWYRQDPGQGLRLIYYSQIVNDFQKGDIAEGYSVSREKKESFPLTVTSAQKNPTAFYLCASSKFRDRTNTEAFFGQGTRLTVV.

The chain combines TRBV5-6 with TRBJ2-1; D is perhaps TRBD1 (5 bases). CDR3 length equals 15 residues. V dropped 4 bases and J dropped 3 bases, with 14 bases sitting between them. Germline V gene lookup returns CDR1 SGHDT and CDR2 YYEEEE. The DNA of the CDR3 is TGTGCCAGCAGCCCGGCACAGGACCGCTACAATGAGCAGTTCTTC. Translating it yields CASSPAQDRYNEQFF.

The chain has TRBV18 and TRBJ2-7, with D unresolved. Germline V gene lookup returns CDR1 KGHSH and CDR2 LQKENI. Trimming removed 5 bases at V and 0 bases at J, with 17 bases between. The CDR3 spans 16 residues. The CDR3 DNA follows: TGTGCCAGCTCAGCCCTCAGTCGAACAACCTCCTACGAGCAGTACTTC. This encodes CASSALSRTTSYEQYF. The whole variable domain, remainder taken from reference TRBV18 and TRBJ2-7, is NAGVMQNPRHLVRRRGQEARLRCSPMKGHSHVYWYRQLPEEGLKFMVYLQKENIIDESGMPKERFSAEFPKEGPSILRIQQVVRGDSAAYFCASSALSRTTSYEQYFGPGTRLTVT.

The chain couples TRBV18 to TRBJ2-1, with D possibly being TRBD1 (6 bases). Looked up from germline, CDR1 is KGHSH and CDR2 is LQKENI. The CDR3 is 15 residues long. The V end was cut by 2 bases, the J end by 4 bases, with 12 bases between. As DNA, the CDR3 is TGTGCCAGCTCACCATTCAGGGGCGCGTACAATGAGCAGTTCTTC. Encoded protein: CASSPFRGAYNEQFF.

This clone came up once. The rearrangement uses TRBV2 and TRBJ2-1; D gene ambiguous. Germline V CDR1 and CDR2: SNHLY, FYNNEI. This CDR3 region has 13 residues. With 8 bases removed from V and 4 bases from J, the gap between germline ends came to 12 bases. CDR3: CASPEERYNEQFF. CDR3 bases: TGTGCCAGCCCCGAAGAGAGATACAATGAGCAGTTCTTC.

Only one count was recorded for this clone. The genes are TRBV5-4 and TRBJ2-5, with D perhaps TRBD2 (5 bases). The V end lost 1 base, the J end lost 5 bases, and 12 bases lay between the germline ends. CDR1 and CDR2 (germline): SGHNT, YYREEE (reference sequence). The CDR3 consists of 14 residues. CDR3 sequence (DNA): TGTGCCAGCAGCTTGAGGGAGCTTCGGGAGACCCAGTACTTC. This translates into CASSLRELRETQYF. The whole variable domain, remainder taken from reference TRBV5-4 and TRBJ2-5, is ETGVTQSPTHLIKTRGQQVTLRCSSQSGHNTVSWYQQALGQGPQFIFQYYREEENGRGNFPPRFSGLQFPNYSSELNVNALELDDSALYLCASSLRELRETQYFGPGTRLLVL.

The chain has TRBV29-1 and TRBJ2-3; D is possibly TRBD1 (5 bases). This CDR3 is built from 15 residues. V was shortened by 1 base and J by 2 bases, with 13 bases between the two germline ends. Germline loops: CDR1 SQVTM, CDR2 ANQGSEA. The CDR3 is CSVEVSRGTTDTQYF. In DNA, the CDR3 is TGCAGCGTTGAAGTGTCAAGGGGCACCACAGATACGCAGTATTTT.

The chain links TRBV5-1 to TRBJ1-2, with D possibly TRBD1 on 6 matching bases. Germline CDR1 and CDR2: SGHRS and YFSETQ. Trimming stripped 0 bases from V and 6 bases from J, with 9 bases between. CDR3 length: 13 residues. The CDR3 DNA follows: TGCGCCAGCAGCTTGGCTGGGGGCCATGGCTACACCTTC. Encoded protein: CASSLAGGHGYTF.

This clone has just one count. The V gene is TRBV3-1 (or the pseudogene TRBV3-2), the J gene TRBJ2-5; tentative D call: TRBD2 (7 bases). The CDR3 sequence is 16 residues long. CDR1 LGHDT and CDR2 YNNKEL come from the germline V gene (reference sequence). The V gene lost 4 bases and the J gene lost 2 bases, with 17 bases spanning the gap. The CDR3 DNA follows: TGTGCCAGCAGCCGTGTACGGGGGGCTAGTCAAGAGACCCAGTACTTC. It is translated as CASSRVRGASQETQYF.

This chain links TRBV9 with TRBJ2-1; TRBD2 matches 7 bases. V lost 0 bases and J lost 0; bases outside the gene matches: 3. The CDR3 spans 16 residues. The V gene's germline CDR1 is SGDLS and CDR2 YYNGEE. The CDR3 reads CASSVVGGGSYNEQFF. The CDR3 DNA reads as TGTGCCAGCAGCGTAGTTGGCGGGGGCTCCTACAATGAGCAGTTCTTC.